This T cell receptor (beta chain) was obtained from a study of T cells after yellow fever vaccination. A single record per CDR3 protein comes from TCRdb applying MiXCR to the 5' RACE reads. The data hold approximately 600,000 distinct CDR3 sequences, with 9% to 15% observed a single time. This clonotype was picked up a small number of times. The CDR3 consists of 17 residues. V was clipped by 4 bases and J by 5 bases; unmatched bases: 12. Germline-derived CDR1 and CDR2 are SGHRS and YFSETQ. The V gene is TRBV5-1, the J gene TRBJ2-1; 10 bases are shared with TRBD2. The receptor comes from a man aged 30 to 39 who received the YFV17D yellow fever vaccine. The sample here was PBMCs, taken on the day of the yellow fever booster vaccination. The CDR3 DNA sequence: TGCGCCAGCAGCGCCATCCTTACTAGCGGGACCGACAATGAGCAGTTCTTC. Translated, it gives CASSAILTSGTDNEQFF.